This entry describes one T cell receptor beta chain. Germline values: CDR1 LNHDA, CDR2 SQIVND (reference sequence). The CDR3 has 13 residues. V dropped 1 base and J dropped 10 bases, with 11 bases sitting between them. Assay: immunoSEQ multiplex PCR; the TCRdb copy retains only in-frame clones and omits some. The sample yields around 100,000 clones, 90% to 95% seen once. The data were taken from a study of T cells after somatic rescue of genetic block. V is TRBV19 and J is TRBJ2-1; D is unclear. Sequenced: peripheral blood mononuclear cells (PBMCs). The source is a woman between 18 and 29 years old. CDR3 region: CASSIGYYLEQFF. The CDR3 nucleotides read TGTGCCAGTAGTATAGGATACTACCTCGAGCAGTTCTTC.